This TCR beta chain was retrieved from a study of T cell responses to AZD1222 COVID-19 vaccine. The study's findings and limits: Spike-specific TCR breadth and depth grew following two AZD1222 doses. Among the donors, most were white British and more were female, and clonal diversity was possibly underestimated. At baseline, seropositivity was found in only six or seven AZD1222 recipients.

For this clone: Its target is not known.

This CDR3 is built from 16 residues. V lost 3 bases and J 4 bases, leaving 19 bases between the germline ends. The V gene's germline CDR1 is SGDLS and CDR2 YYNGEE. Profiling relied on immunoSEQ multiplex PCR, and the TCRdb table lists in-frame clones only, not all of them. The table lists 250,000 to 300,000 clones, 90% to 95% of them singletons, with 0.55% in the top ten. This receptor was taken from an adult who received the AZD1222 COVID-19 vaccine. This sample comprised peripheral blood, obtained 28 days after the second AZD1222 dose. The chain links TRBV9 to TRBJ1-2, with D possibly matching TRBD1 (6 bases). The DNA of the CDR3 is TGTGCCAGCAGCGAACCCCTGGGGGGCCAGGTCTATGGCTACACCTTC. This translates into CASSEPLGGQVYGYTF.